This TCR beta chain was identified in a study of neoadjuvant nivolumab and ipilimumab in lung cancer (dated by TCRdb to the early 2020s). Background on the whole study: Intravenous nivolumab was dosed at 3 mg/kg on days 1, 15 and 29, and in the combination arm ipilimumab 1 mg/kg was added on day 1 only. The primary trial endpoint was the major pathologic response (MPR) rate in the intention-to-treat population in each study arm. Seven patients had matched pretherapy and resected tumor pairs analyzed, with four treated with nivolumab and three with nivolumab plus ipilimumab. TCR repertoires in pretherapy (baseline) peripheral blood were compared with TCR repertoires in tumors resected at surgery after neoadjuvant immune checkpoint blockade. Of the roughly 45 patients with operable NSCLC treated in the trial, roughly 23 were randomized to nivolumab monotherapy and some 21 to nivolumab plus ipilimumab. Study-wide findings and limitations: There was no significant correlation between TCR clonality and pathologic tumor regression, and just a single major-pathologic-response sample was available for the clonality-regression analysis. A small number of samples underwent TCR sequencing. From pretherapy to surgery, tumor T-cell richness and clonality increased in three of three dual-therapy tumors but in only two of four nivolumab-treated tumors. Greater TCR richness and clonality were observed in resected tumors than in tumor-adjacent uninvolved lung, and increases were observed in more dual-therapy-treated tumors. A positive correlation was observed between pretherapy blood TCR richness and richness in tumors resected after neoadjuvant therapy (Spearman R ~ 0.85).

Interpreted using the paper, the time point label stands for: at surgical resection after neoadjuvant nivolumab +/- ipilimumab. The samples were taken from NEOSTAR, a phase 2 randomized trial in operable NSCLC that tested neoadjuvant nivolumab or nivolumab plus ipilimumab, followed by surgery. Counted from cysteine to phenylalanine, this CDR3 has 14 amino acids. The CDR3 DNA has 42 bases and is translated from base 1. Cut back by 2 bases and 1 base, the V and J ends lie 8 bases apart. CDR1 and CDR2, looked up from the germline V gene, are MGHRA and YSYEKL. Notes on this clone: Which antigen it targets is not known. It has no much larger one-base neighbor in the sample; base qualities were not kept.

Libraries were built with the immunoSEQ multiplex PCR assay. Per the source publication's procedure: Repertoires were summarized in terms of richness and clonality, and significantly expanded and contracted clones between pre- and post-therapy samples were identified. TCRdb re-hosts the immuneACCESS table, in-frame sequences only. Its copies lack some clones; in the studies checked, an unresolved V gene accounts for under half of them, and the cause for the rest is not known. The DNA was the basis for D and trimming; V, J and clone size are from that table. In all, the sample holds several thousand clones, and under 90% of those were seen once. 6.5% to 9.5% of the sample is held by the ten biggest clonotypes.

The input for sequencing was tumor tissue, taken after neoadjuvant nivolumab, alone or with ipilimumab, at or shortly before surgery. The TCR sequence derives from an adult with non-small cell lung cancer. The V and J segments used are TRBV4-1 and TRBJ1-2; the D gene is possibly TRBD1, with 6 bases matching. In nucleotides, the sequence is TGCGCCAGCAGCCAATACAGGGATAACTATGGCTACACCTTC. The resulting protein is CASSQYRDNYGYTF.